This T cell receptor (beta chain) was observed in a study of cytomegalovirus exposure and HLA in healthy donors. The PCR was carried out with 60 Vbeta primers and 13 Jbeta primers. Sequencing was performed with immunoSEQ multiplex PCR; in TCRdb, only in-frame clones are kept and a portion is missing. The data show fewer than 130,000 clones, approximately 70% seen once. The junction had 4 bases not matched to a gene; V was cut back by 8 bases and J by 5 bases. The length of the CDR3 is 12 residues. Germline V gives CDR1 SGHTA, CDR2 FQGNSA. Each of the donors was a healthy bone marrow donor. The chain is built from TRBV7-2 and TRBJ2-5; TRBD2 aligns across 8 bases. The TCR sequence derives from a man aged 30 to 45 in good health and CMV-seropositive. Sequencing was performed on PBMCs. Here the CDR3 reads CASATSGETQYF. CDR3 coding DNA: TGTGCCAGCGCTACTAGCGGCGAGACCCAGTACTTC. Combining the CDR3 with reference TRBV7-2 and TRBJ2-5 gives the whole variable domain GAGVSQSPSNKVTEKGKDVELRCDPISGHTALYWYRQSLGQGLEFLIYFQGNSAPDKSGLPSDRFSAERTGGSVSTLTIQRTQQEDSAVYLCASATSGETQYFGPGTRLLVL.